The rows below give T cell receptor beta chains drawn from one sample of a study of OX40 agonist ivuxolimab in advanced cancers. Clones were read by immunoSEQ multiplex PCR, and TCRdb kept only the in-frame ones, dropping some. The table shows approximately 82,000 clones, with around 84% occurring only once. The sequences come from CD4+ or CD8+ T cells sorted from blood, collected in a trial of the OX40 agonist ivuxolimab. These receptors all come from an adult with an advanced solid tumor such as melanoma, head and neck, liver or kidney cancer. Each CDR3 is given with its conserved first and last residue. A D gene is named only where the DNA matches it firmly. Rows give clone size only sometimes, using once, few, many, or a class for an expanded clone.

-	TRBV6-1	-	TRBJ1-2	CASSLEGNYGYTF	TGTGCCAGCAGCTTAGAAGGGAACTATGGCTACACCTTC
few	TRBV6-1	-	TRBJ2-5	CASSDLGLLQETQYF	TGTGCCAGCAGTGACCTGGGACTCCTCCAAGAGACCCAGTACTTC
-	TRBV18	-	TRBJ2-3	CASSPPGTVADTQYF	TGTGCCAGCTCACCGCCAGGGACGGTAGCAGATACGCAGTATTTT
once	TRBV15	-	TRBJ2-2	CATIRGPSWTGELFF	TGTGCCACCATACGGGGCCCCAGTTGGACCGGGGAGCTGTTTTTT
few	TRBV6-5	-	TRBJ1-3	CASSYSGPLVSNTIYF	TGTGCCAGCAGTTACTCGGGGCCCCTTGTATCAAACACCATATATTTT
few	TRBV5-1	TRBD1	TRBJ2-3	CASSLDFAAGGRDTQYF	TGCGCCAGCAGCTTGGATTTCGCGGCAGGGGGCCGAGATACGCAGTATTTT
-	TRBV7-3	-	TRBJ1-1	CASSLNQGGDTEAFF	TGTGCCAGCAGCCTAAATCAGGGAGGGGACACTGAAGCTTTCTTT
-	TRBV2	TRBD1	TRBJ1-6	CASRLGQGTSPLHF	TGTGCCAGCAGGCTTGGACAGGGGACTTCACCCCTCCACTTT
-	TRBV6-1	-	TRBJ1-2	CASSANLQGYGYTF	TGTGCCAGCAGTGCGAACCTACAGGGTTACGGCTACACCTTC
-	TRBV14	-	TRBJ2-7	CASSQGAAYEQYF	TGTGCCAGCAGCCAAGGGGCTGCCTACGAGCAGTACTTC
-	TRBV7-3	-	TRBJ2-2	CASSLNSPGPGELFF	TGTGCCAGCAGCTTAAATTCTCCAGGGCCCGGGGAGCTGTTTTTT
few	TRBV7-9	-	TRBJ2-7	CASSPQGESYEQYF	TGTGCCAGCAGCCCACAGGGTGAGTCCTACGAGCAGTACTTC
-	TRBV5-6	-	TRBJ2-3	CASSRNRASTDTQYF	TGTGCCAGCAGCCGGAACAGGGCTAGCACAGATACGCAGTATTTT
once	TRBV6-5	TRBD1	TRBJ2-7	CASSSLTGYEQYF	TGTGCCAGCAGTTCTCTGACAGGGTACGAGCAGTACTTC
-	TRBV18	-	TRBJ1-1	CASSPQEGIANTEAFF	TGTGCCAGCTCACCCCAGGAGGGTATCGCGAACACTGAAGCTTTCTTT
-	TRBV5-1	TRBD1	TRBJ2-2	CASKRGQGALTGELFF	TGCGCCAGCAAACGGGGACAGGGGGCGCTCACCGGGGAGCTGTTTTTT
-	TRBV18	-	TRBJ2-6	CASSGQGSGANVLTF	TGTGCCAGCTCTGGTCAGGGATCTGGGGCCAACGTCCTGACTTTC
-	TRBV19	-	TRBJ2-2	CASSRRGAGNTGELFF	TGTGCCAGTAGTAGGAGGGGGGCCGGGAACACCGGGGAGCTGTTTTTT
few	TRBV5-1	-	TRBJ1-1	CASSLGAERNTEAFF	TGCGCCAGCAGCTTGGGGGCAGAAAGGAACACTGAAGCTTTCTTT
-	TRBV2	TRBD2	TRBJ2-5	CATEGLAQETQYF	TGTGCCACCGAGGGACTAGCGCAAGAGACCCAGTACTTC
-	TRBV2	-	TRBJ2-2	CASSVDSTGELFF	TGTGCCAGCAGTGTTGACAGCACCGGGGAGCTGTTTTTT
once	TRBV9	-	TRBJ1-2	CASSEGPTPNYGYTF	TGTGCCAGCAGCGAGGGACCGACTCCTAACTATGGCTACACCTTC
-	TRBV30	-	TRBJ2-2	CAWSVLAGELFF	TGTGCCTGGAGTGTATTGGCCGGGGAGCTGTTTTTT
-	TRBV19	TRBD1	TRBJ1-5	CASTRGQGVSNQPQHF	TGTGCCAGTACCCGGGGACAGGGGGTTAGCAATCAGCCCCAGCATTTT
once	TRBV4-2	-	TRBJ1-3	CASSQDRNSGNTIYF	TGTGCCAGCAGCCAAGACCGAAACTCTGGAAACACCATATATTTT
-	TRBV27	TRBD2	TRBJ2-1	CASRRLADYNEQFF	TGTGCCAGCAGGAGACTAGCGGACTACAATGAGCAGTTCTTC
-	TRBV28	-	TRBJ2-5	CASFSRERVRETQYF	TGTGCCAGTTTCTCTCGGGAAAGGGTTAGAGAGACCCAGTACTTC
once	TRBV5-8	TRBD1	TRBJ2-1	CASSSKWSTGGNEQFF	TGTGCCAGCAGCAGTAAATGGTCGACAGGGGGGAATGAGCAGTTCTTC
-	TRBV27	-	TRBJ2-4	CASSFQDWIKNIQYF	TGTGCCAGCAGTTTCCAGGACTGGATTAAAAACATTCAGTACTTC
-	TRBV5-4	-	TRBJ2-2	CASSSNRLNTGELFF	TGTGCCAGCAGCTCCAATCGGCTAAACACCGGGGAGCTGTTTTTT
-	TRBV19	-	TRBJ1-2	CASSMTKGGYTF	TGTGCCAGTAGTATGACAAAGGGGGGCTACACCTTC
-	TRBV11-2	-	TRBJ2-7	CASSPGGRGDSYEQYF	TGTGCCAGCAGCCCAGGAGGTCGGGGGGACAGCTACGAGCAGTACTTC
-	TRBV5-1	-	TRBJ2-7	CASSFGDYEQYF	TGCGCCAGCAGCTTCGGTGACTACGAGCAGTACTTC
-	TRBV28	-	TRBJ1-2	CASSLGTPYGYTF	TGTGCCAGCAGTTTAGGAACACCCTATGGCTACACCTTC
-	TRBV28	-	TRBJ1-2	CASSLTARGYGYTF	TGTGCCAGCAGTTTAACGGCTCGGGGCTATGGCTACACCTTC
-	TRBV10-3	TRBD1	TRBJ2-6	CAISADRVNSGANVLTF	TGTGCCATCAGTGCTGACAGGGTGAACTCTGGGGCCAACGTCCTGACTTTC
-	TRBV9	TRBD2	TRBJ2-1	CASSSRGLAGNNEQFF	TGTGCCAGCAGCTCCCGAGGGCTAGCGGGTAACAATGAGCAGTTCTTC
-	TRBV6-1	-	TRBJ2-3	CASSEAAGTAADTQYF	TGTGCCAGCAGTGAAGCGGCGGGGACCGCAGCAGATACGCAGTATTTT
-	TRBV6-1	-	TRBJ2-4	CASSGGFSAKNIQYF	TGTGCCAGCAGTGGTGGGTTTTCAGCCAAAAACATTCAGTACTTC
-	TRBV19	-	TRBJ2-2	CASKGANTGELFF	TGTGCCAGTAAAGGGGCGAACACCGGGGAGCTGTTTTTT
once	TRBV5-1	-	TRBJ2-1	CASSPQYGEQFF	TGCGCCAGCAGCCCCCAGTATGGCGAGCAGTTCTTC
-	TRBV21-1	-	TRBJ2-2	CASSARSTGIILTGELFF	TGTGCCAGCAGCGCCCGATCTACAGGAATTATACTCACCGGGGAGCTGTTTTTT
-	TRBV6-6	TRBD1	TRBJ2-7	CASGDRGGYEQYF	TGTGCCTCGGGGGACAGGGGAGGGTACGAGCAGTACTTC
-	TRBV19	-	TRBJ1-2	CASSPGGSNYGYTF	TGTGCCAGTAGCCCCGGGGGCTCTAACTATGGCTACACCTTC
-	TRBV29-1	-	TRBJ2-1	CSGSRGGEQFF	TGCAGCGGTAGTAGGGGGGGTGAGCAGTTCTTC
-	TRBV6-6	-	TRBJ1-4	CASSILREELFF	TGTGCCAGCAGTATCCTTCGGGAAGAACTGTTTTTT
-	TRBV2	-	TRBJ1-2	CASSRTFDYGYTF	TGTGCCAGCAGTCGGACGTTTGACTATGGCTACACCTTC
-	TRBV28	-	TRBJ2-1	CASFALKGHEQFF	TGTGCCAGCTTTGCCTTGAAGGGCCATGAGCAGTTCTTC
-	TRBV4-2	-	TRBJ2-1	CASSQLDYLAYNEQFF	TGTGCCAGCAGCCAGTTGGACTACCTAGCCTACAATGAGCAGTTCTTC
-	TRBV18	-	TRBJ2-2	CASSENTGELFF	TGTGCCAGCTCGGAAAACACCGGGGAGCTGTTTTTT